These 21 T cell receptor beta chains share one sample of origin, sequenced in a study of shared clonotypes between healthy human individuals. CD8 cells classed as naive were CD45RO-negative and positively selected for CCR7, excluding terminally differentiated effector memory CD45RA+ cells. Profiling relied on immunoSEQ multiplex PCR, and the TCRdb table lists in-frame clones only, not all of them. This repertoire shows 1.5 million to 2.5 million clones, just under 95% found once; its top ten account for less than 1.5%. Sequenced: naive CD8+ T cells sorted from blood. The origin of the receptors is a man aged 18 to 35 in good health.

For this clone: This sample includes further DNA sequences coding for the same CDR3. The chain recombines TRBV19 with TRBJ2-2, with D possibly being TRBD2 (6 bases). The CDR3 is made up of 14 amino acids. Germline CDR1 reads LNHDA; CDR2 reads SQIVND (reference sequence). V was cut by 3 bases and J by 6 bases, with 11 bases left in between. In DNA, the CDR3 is TGTGCCAGTAGTATCATGGGGGAGGCCGGGGAGCTGTTTTTT. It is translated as CASSIMGEAGELFF.

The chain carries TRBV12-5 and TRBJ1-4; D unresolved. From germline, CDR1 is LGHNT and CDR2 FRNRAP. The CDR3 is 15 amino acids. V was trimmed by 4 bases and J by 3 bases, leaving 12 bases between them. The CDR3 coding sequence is TGTGCTAGTGGTTACGGACGGAATTCTAATGAAAAACTGTTTTTT. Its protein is CASGYGRNSNEKLFF.

CDR3 protein: CASSIVQGANQPQHF. CDR3 sequence (DNA): TGTGCCAGTAGTATAGTACAGGGGGCGAATCAGCCCCAGCATTTT. The chain combines TRBV19 with TRBJ1-5; 9 bases line up with TRBD1. The CDR3 extends over 15 amino acids. Germline V lookup: CDR1 LNHDA, CDR2 SQIVND (reference sequence). V was pared by 1 base and J by 4 bases, with 2 bases of the junction left unmatched. The whole variable domain, filled in from reference TRBV19 and TRBJ1-5, reads DGGITQSPKYLFRKEGQNVTLSCEQNLNHDAMYWYRQDPGQGLRLIYYSQIVNDFQKGDIAEGYSVSREKKESFPLTVTSAQKNPTAFYLCASSIVQGANQPQHFGDGTRLSIL.

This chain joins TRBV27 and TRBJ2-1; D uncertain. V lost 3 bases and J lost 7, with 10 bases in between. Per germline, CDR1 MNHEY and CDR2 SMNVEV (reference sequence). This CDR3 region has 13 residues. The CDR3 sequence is CASSFLTVNEQFF. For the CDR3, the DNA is TGTGCCAGCAGTTTTCTAACCGTTAATGAGCAGTTCTTC.

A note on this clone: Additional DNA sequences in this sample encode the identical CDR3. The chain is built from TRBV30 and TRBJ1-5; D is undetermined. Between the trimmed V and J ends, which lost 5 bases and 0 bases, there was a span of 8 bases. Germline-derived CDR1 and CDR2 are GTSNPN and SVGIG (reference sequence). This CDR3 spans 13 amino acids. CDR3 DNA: TGTGCCTGGTCCGGGGATAGCAATCAGCCCCAGCATTTT. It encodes CAWSGDSNQPQHF.

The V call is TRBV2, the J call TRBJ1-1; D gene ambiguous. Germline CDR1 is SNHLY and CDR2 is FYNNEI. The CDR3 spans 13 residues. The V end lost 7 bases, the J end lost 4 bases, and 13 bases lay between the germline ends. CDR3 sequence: CASTRAWGTEAFF. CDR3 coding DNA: TGTGCCAGCACGAGGGCCTGGGGCACTGAAGCTTTCTTT.

Written as DNA, the CDR3 is TGCGCCAGCAGCTTGACCACCCCGGCGGGCTACACCTTC. Translated, it gives CASSLTTPAGYTF. The V gene is TRBV5-1, the J gene TRBJ1-2; no clear D. This CDR3 has 13 amino acids. Germline V CDR1 and CDR2: SGHRS, YFSETQ. V dropped 1 base and J dropped 8 bases, with 12 bases sitting between them.

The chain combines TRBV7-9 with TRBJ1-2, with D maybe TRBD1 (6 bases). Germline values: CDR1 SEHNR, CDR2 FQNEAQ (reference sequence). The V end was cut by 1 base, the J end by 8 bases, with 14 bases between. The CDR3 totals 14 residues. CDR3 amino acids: CASSLVTGLRGYTF. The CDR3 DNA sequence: TGTGCCAGCAGCTTAGTCACAGGGTTAAGAGGCTACACCTTC.

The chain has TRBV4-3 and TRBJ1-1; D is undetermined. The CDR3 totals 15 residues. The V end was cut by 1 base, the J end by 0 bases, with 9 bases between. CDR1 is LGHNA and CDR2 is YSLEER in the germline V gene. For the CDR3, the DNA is TGCGCCAGCAGCCAAGGAGACGTACTGAACACTGAAGCTTTCTTT. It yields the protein CASSQGDVLNTEAFF.

CDR3 in amino acids: CASSPTGGRTDTQYF. The CDR3 nucleotides are TGTGCCAGCAGTCCGACAGGGGGCCGAACAGATACGCAGTATTTT. J is TRBJ2-3 and V is TRBV6-5, with TRBD1 identical over 10 bases. Trimming took 5 bases from V and 3 from J; bases not matched to a gene: 5. Germline CDR1 MNHEY, CDR2 SVGAGI. The length of the CDR3 is 15 residues.

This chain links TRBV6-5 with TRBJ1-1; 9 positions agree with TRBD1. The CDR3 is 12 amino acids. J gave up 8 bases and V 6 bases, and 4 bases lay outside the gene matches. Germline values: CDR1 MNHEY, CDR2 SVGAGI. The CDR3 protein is CASSPGTGEAFF. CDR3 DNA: TGTGCCAGCAGCCCCGGGACAGGGGAAGCTTTCTTT.

CDR3 in amino acids: CASSQPGLATEAFF. In DNA form, the CDR3 reads TGCGCCAGCAGCCAACCAGGTTTAGCCACTGAAGCTTTCTTT. V is TRBV4-1 and J is TRBJ1-1; no clear D gene. The CDR3 totals 14 residues. V lost 2 bases to trimming and J lost 4 bases, with 11 bases between them. Germline CDR1 is MGHRA and CDR2 is YSYEKL.

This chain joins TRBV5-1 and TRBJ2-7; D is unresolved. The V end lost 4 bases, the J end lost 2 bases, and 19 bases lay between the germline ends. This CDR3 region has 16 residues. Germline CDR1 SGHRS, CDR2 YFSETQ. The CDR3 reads CASSPWAAEPTYEQYF. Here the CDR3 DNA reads TGCGCCAGCAGCCCCTGGGCGGCGGAACCTACCTACGAGCAGTACTTC.

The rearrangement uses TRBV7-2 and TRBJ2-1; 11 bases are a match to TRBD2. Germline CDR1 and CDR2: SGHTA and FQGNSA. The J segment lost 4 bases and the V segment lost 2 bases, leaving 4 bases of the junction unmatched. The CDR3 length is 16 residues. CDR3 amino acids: CASSLRASGRYNEQFF. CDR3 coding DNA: TGTGCCAGCAGCTTAAGGGCTAGCGGGAGGTACAATGAGCAGTTCTTC.

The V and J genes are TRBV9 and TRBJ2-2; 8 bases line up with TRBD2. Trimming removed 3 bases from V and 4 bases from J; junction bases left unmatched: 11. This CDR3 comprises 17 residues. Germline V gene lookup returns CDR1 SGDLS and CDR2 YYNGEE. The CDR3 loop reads CASSDPPAGATTGELFF. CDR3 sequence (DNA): TGTGCCAGCAGCGACCCCCCAGCGGGGGCAACCACCGGGGAGCTGTTTTTT.

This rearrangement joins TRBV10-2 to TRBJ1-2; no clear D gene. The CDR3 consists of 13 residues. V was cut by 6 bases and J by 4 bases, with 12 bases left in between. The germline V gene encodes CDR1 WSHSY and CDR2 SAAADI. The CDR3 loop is CASRTGSGYGYTF. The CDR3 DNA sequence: TGCGCCAGCAGGACGGGGTCAGGCTATGGCTACACCTTC.

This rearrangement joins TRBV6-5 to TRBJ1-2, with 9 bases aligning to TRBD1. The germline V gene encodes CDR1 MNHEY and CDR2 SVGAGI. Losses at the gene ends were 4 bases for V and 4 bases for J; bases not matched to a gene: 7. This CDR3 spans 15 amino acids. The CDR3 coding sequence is TGTGCCAGCAGTTTCGGAGGACAGGGGAGCTATGGCTACACCTTC. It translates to CASSFGGQGSYGYTF.

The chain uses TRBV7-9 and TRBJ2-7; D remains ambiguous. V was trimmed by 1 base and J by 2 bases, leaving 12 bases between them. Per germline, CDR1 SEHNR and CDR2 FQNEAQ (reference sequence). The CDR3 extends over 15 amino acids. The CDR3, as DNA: TGTGCCAGCAGCTTAGGCGGTGGAGCCACCTACGAGCAGTACTTC. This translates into CASSLGGGATYEQYF.

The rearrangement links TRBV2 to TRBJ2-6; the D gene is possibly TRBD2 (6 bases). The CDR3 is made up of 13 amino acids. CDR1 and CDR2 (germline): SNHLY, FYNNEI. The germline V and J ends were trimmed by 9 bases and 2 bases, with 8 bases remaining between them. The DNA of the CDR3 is TGTGCCAGGACGGGAGCTGGGGCCAACGTCCTGACTTTC. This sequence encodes CARTGAGANVLTF.

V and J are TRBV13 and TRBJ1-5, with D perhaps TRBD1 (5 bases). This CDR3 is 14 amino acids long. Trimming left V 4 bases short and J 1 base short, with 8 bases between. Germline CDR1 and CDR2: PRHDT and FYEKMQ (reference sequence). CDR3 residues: CASSYRDSNQPQHF. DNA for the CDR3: TGTGCCAGCAGCTACCGGGACAGCAATCAGCCCCAGCATTTT.

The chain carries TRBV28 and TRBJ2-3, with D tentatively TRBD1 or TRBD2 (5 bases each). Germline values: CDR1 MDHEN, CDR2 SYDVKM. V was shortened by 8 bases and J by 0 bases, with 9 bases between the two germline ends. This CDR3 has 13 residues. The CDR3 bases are TGTGCCAGCGGGACGGTAAGCACAGATACGCAGTATTTT. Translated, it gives CASGTVSTDTQYF.